These T cell receptor beta chains were read from a single sample in a study of beta chain features in type 1 diabetes. The method was immunoSEQ multiplex PCR; TCRdb's version includes in-frame clones alone and lacks a portion of them. Of about 290,000 clones detected, around 7.8% appear once; the ten largest clones hold roughly 1%. Sequencing input: central memory CD4+ T cells from blood. These receptors were collected from a woman aged 18-29 years in good health. CDR3s include the opening cysteine and the closing phenylalanine or tryptophan. The D gene is left open where the match is weak. Clone sizes are given selectively: once, few, many, or a class where the clone is expanded.

V gene: TRBV7-2
clone size: -
J gene: TRBJ1-6
D gene: -
CDR3 DNA: TGTGCCAGCAGCCTAGAGGGTTCACCCCTCCACTTT
CDR3 protein: CASSLEGSPLHF

V gene: TRBV7-3
clone size: few
J gene: TRBJ1-1
D gene: -
CDR3 DNA: TGTGCCAGCAGCTTAATGGGGGACACTGAAGCTTTCTTT
CDR3 protein: CASSLMGDTEAFF

V gene: TRBV9
clone size: few
J gene: TRBJ2-6
D gene: -
CDR3 DNA: TGTGCCAGCAGCGTGCAGGCGACTTTCTCTGGGGCCAACGTCCTGACTTTC
CDR3 protein: CASSVQATFSGANVLTF

V gene: TRBV5-6
clone size: -
J gene: TRBJ2-5
D gene: TRBD2
CDR3 DNA: TGTGCCAGCAGCTCGTGGACTAGCCCGGAAGAGACCCAGTACTTC
CDR3 protein: CASSSWTSPEETQYF

V gene: TRBV20-1
clone size: few
J gene: TRBJ2-7
D gene: TRBD2
CDR3 DNA: TGCAGTGCTAGAGACGGGCGGGAGCAGATTTTC
CDR3 protein: CSARDGREQIF

V gene: TRBV11-3
clone size: -
J gene: TRBJ2-3
D gene: TRBD2
CDR3 DNA: TGTGCCAGCAGCCCCGGGATTACTAGCGGGGGCACAGATACGCAGTATTTT
CDR3 protein: CASSPGITSGGTDTQYF

V gene: TRBV6-6
clone size: -
J gene: TRBJ2-1
D gene: TRBD2
CDR3 DNA: TGTGCCAGCAGTTCTACTAGCGGGAGAGGCTACAATGAGCAGTTCTTC
CDR3 protein: CASSSTSGRGYNEQFF

V gene: TRBV27
clone size: once
J gene: TRBJ1-1
D gene: -
CDR3 DNA: TGTGCCAGCAGTTTCTCCTTCAAGAACACTGAAGCTTTCTTT
CDR3 protein: CASSFSFKNTEAFF

V gene: TRBV6-6
clone size: few
J gene: TRBJ2-1
D gene: -
CDR3 DNA: TGTGCCAGCAGTTACTCGAGCTCGGGGGATGAGCAGTTCTTC
CDR3 protein: CASSYSSSGDEQFF

V gene: TRBV7-9
clone size: -
J gene: TRBJ1-2
D gene: -
CDR3 DNA: TGTGCCAGCAGCTTAGAAAAGACAGCACTCTATGGCTACACCTTC
CDR3 protein: CASSLEKTALYGYTF

V gene: TRBV7-9
clone size: -
J gene: TRBJ1-1
D gene: TRBD1
CDR3 DNA: TGTGCCAGCAGCTTAGGGGGACAGGGGAGTTCAGCTTTCTTT
CDR3 protein: CASSLGGQGSSAFF

V gene: TRBV29-1
clone size: few
J gene: TRBJ1-1
D gene: -
CDR3 DNA: TGCAGCGTTTCCAAGGAGGGTAGCACTGAAGCTTTCTTT
CDR3 protein: CSVSKEGSTEAFF

V gene: TRBV28
clone size: few
J gene: TRBJ1-2
D gene: -
CDR3 DNA: TGTGCCAGCAGTTTTAGGGGGAACTATGGCTACACCTTC
CDR3 protein: CASSFRGNYGYTF

V gene: TRBV7-9
clone size: few
J gene: TRBJ1-2
D gene: TRBD1
CDR3 DNA: TGTGCCAGCAGCTTAGGGGATGACAGGGTGTACTATGGCTACACCTTC
CDR3 protein: CASSLGDDRVYYGYTF

V gene: TRBV4-3
clone size: -
J gene: TRBJ2-5
D gene: TRBD1
CDR3 DNA: TGCGCCAGCAGCCAAGATACCCGGGACAGTAAAGAGACCCAGTACTTC
CDR3 protein: CASSQDTRDSKETQYF

V gene: TRBV9
clone size: -
J gene: TRBJ2-7
D gene: -
CDR3 DNA: TGTGCCAGCAGCGTAGAGGGAGCCGGACAAGTGGGGCGCGAGCAGTACTTC
CDR3 protein: CASSVEGAGQVGREQYF

V gene: TRBV20-1
clone size: -
J gene: TRBJ2-1
D gene: -
CDR3 DNA: TGCAGTGCTAGGGGGGACAATGAGCAGTTCTTC
CDR3 protein: CSARGDNEQFF

V gene: TRBV6-1
clone size: -
J gene: TRBJ2-5
D gene: TRBD1
CDR3 DNA: TGTGCCAGCAGTCTTAGCAGGGGGCGAGAGACCCAGTACTTC
CDR3 protein: CASSLSRGRETQYF

V gene: TRBV9
clone size: few
J gene: TRBJ2-2
D gene: -
CDR3 DNA: TGTGCCAGCAGCCCCCGGTCGTCTCGGCACACCGGGGAGCTGTTTTTT
CDR3 protein: CASSPRSSRHTGELFF

V gene: TRBV6-6
clone size: -
J gene: TRBJ2-2
D gene: -
CDR3 DNA: TGTGCCAGCAGTTATCATCGGGGGATCGGGGAGCTGTTTTTT
CDR3 protein: CASSYHRGIGELFF

V gene: TRBV13
clone size: few
J gene: TRBJ2-1
D gene: TRBD2
CDR3 DNA: TGTGCCAGCAGCTTAACACCGGGACTAGCTTTGGTCTTC
CDR3 protein: CASSLTPGLALVF

V gene: TRBV11-3
clone size: -
J gene: TRBJ2-6
D gene: -
CDR3 DNA: TGTGCCAGCAGCCCCGACGGCCCCTCTGGGGCCAACGTCCTGACTTTC
CDR3 protein: CASSPDGPSGANVLTF

V gene: TRBV6-6
clone size: few
J gene: TRBJ2-6
D gene: -
CDR3 DNA: TGTGCCAGCAGCACGGGGGGGGCCAACGTCCTGACTTTC
CDR3 protein: CASSTGGANVLTF

V gene: TRBV7-2
clone size: few
J gene: TRBJ1-5
D gene: -
CDR3 DNA: TGTGCCAGCAGCCCGGATCAAAGCAATCAGCCCCAGCATTTT
CDR3 protein: CASSPDQSNQPQHF

V gene: TRBV5-4
clone size: few
J gene: TRBJ2-4
D gene: -
CDR3 DNA: TGTGCCAGCAGCTTTCCGGAAACCAAAAACATTCAGTACTTC
CDR3 protein: CASSFPETKNIQYF

V gene: TRBV11-2
clone size: few
J gene: TRBJ2-2
D gene: TRBD1
CDR3 DNA: TGTGCCAGCAGCCGGAGTTGGAGCATGACAGGGGTTAACACCGGGGAGCTGTTTTTT
CDR3 protein: CASSRSWSMTGVNTGELFF

V gene: TRBV18
clone size: -
J gene: TRBJ1-2
D gene: TRBD1
CDR3 DNA: TGTGCCAGCTCACCGGGAGACAGGGGGTCCTATGGCTACACCTTC
CDR3 protein: CASSPGDRGSYGYTF

V gene: TRBV7-6
clone size: few
J gene: TRBJ1-1
D gene: -
CDR3 DNA: TGTGCCAGCAGCCCTCGGTGGATGAACACTGAAGCTTTCTTT
CDR3 protein: CASSPRWMNTEAFF

V gene: TRBV29-1
clone size: -
J gene: TRBJ1-2
D gene: TRBD1
CDR3 DNA: TGCAGCGTCTCTTTGGTCGGGACAGCCTATGGCTACACCTTC
CDR3 protein: CSVSLVGTAYGYTF

V gene: TRBV4-3
clone size: -
J gene: TRBJ1-1
D gene: -
CDR3 DNA: TGCGCCAGCAGCCAAGAGTCAGGCAGGGGACCGCATGAAGCTTTCTTT
CDR3 protein: CASSQESGRGPHEAFF

V gene: TRBV29-1
clone size: -
J gene: TRBJ2-3
D gene: TRBD2
CDR3 DNA: TGCAGCGTTGAAGATGGTAGCGGGAGGGCCGCGTATTTT
CDR3 protein: CSVEDGSGRAAYF

V gene: TRBV4-3
clone size: -
J gene: TRBJ1-6
D gene: TRBD1
CDR3 DNA: TGCGCCAGCAGCCTCGGACAGGCATCTTCTTCCTTCGGTTCACCCCTCCACTTT
CDR3 protein: CASSLGQASSSFGSPLHF

V gene: TRBV30
clone size: few
J gene: TRBJ2-3
D gene: TRBD2
CDR3 DNA: TGTGCCTGGAGTAGCGGGGGACACACAGATACGCAGTATTTT
CDR3 protein: CAWSSGGHTDTQYF